One and the same sample provided the 30 T cell receptor beta chains below, sequenced in a study of blood T cell repertoires in COVID-19. Assay: immunoSEQ multiplex PCR; the TCRdb copy retains only in-frame clones and omits some. The sample carries fewer than 250,000 clones, approximately 84% recorded once. Sequences were obtained from peripheral blood. These TCRs come from a woman aged 80 or older with acute or convalescent COVID-19.

The rearrangement uses TRBV5-4 and TRBJ2-5; the match to TRBD2 covers 7 bases. The CDR3 length is 16 residues. The germline V gene encodes CDR1 SGHNT and CDR2 YYREEE (reference sequence). The V segment lost 0 bases and the J segment 5 bases; nucleotides outside the gene matches: 10. Written as DNA, the CDR3 is TGTGCCAGCAGCTTGGAAAGCGGGGCCGAGGGGGAGACCCAGTACTTC. Translating gives CASSLESGAEGETQYF.

This chain uses TRBV19 with TRBJ1-2, with 9 bases that match TRBD1. The CDR3 is 15 residues long. CDR1 and CDR2 from the germline V gene are LNHDA and SQIVND (reference sequence). After removal of 5 bases from V and 1 base from J, the junction contained 5 bases not matched to a gene. The CDR3 nucleotides read TGTGCCAGTAGTCTACAGGGGGCAGTTAACTATGGCTACACCTTC. Its protein product is CASSLQGAVNYGYTF.

This clone came up a few times. This chain links TRBV6-6 with TRBJ1-2; TRBD1 matches 10 bases. Trimming at V came to 6 bases and at J to 2 bases, leaving 9 bases not matched to a gene. Germline lookup yields CDR1 MNHNY and CDR2 SVGAGI (reference sequence). The CDR3 totals 16 residues. In nucleotides, the CDR3 is TGTGCCAGCAGGGCAGGGACAGGGGCGCGGAACTATGGCTACACCTTC. Its protein product is CASRAGTGARNYGYTF.

This clone has just one count. The chain has TRBV19 and TRBJ1-2; unclear D gene. The V and J ends lost 9 bases and 2 bases respectively, with 16 bases between them. CDR1 and CDR2 (germline): LNHDA, SQIVND (reference sequence). The length of the CDR3 is 14 residues. CDR3 region: CASGDFGRNYGYTF. The CDR3 DNA reads as TGTGCCAGCGGGGATTTCGGACGGAACTATGGCTACACCTTC.

The V call is TRBV5-1, the J call TRBJ1-1; TRBD1 agrees at 10 bases. Germline CDR1 SGHRS, CDR2 YFSETQ. The trim removed 7 bases at V and 1 base at J, leaving 7 bases unmatched. This CDR3 is built from 15 residues. The DNA for the CDR3 is TGCGCCAGCCGGGACAGGGGCACCTCGAACACTGAAGCTTTCTTT. Protein sequence: CASRDRGTSNTEAFF.

V is TRBV30 and J is TRBJ1-2; weak D call: TRBD1 (6 bases). This CDR3 has 16 residues. Looked up from germline, CDR1 is GTSNPN and CDR2 is SVGIG (reference sequence). V lost 0 bases and J 8 bases, leaving 22 bases between the germline ends. The CDR3 DNA sequence: TGTGCCTGGAGTGTACAGGACGGGCTGGGGGGGCACGGCTACACCTTC. Protein: CAWSVQDGLGGHGYTF.

This rearrangement joins TRBV25-1 to TRBJ2-5; 11 bases fit TRBD1. V shed 6 bases and J 4 bases; nucleotides not matched to a gene: 7. This CDR3 has 15 residues. CDR1 and CDR2 from the germline V gene are MGHDK and SYGVNS. The CDR3 sequence: CASSEAGTGGETQYF. The CDR3 DNA follows: TGTGCCAGCAGCGAGGCGGGGACAGGGGGAGAGACCCAGTACTTC.

The V and J genes are TRBV5-6 and TRBJ2-1; 14 positions agree with TRBD2. V was pared by 3 bases and J by 9 bases, with 5 bases of the junction left unmatched. The CDR3 has 15 amino acids. Germline CDR1 reads SGHDT; CDR2 reads YYEEEE. The DNA for the CDR3 is TGTGCCAGCAGCTACCGGACTAGCGGGGGGCGTGAGCAGTTCTTC. It specifies CASSYRTSGGREQFF.

This chain uses TRBV7-2 with TRBJ1-2; tentatively, D is TRBD1 (6 bases). CDR3 size: 14 residues. V lost 1 base to trimming and J lost 2 bases, with 8 bases between them. Germline lookup yields CDR1 SGHTA and CDR2 FQGNSA. The CDR3, as DNA: TGTGCCAGCAGCTTAGTACAGGGAAACTATGGCTACACCTTC. Amino acid sequence: CASSLVQGNYGYTF.

In nucleotides, the CDR3 is TGTGCCACCAGTGACCCAAAAAAGACCACAGATGGCTACACCTTC. Its translation: CATSDPKKTTDGYTF. The V call is TRBV24-1, the J call TRBJ1-2, with no clear D. V lost 4 bases, J lost 6 bases, and 17 bases lay in between. From germline, CDR1 is KGHDR and CDR2 SFDVKD. The CDR3 is 15 residues long.

The rearrangement joins TRBV4-3 to TRBJ2-7; a possible D gene is TRBD2 (6 bases). The CDR3 spans 13 residues. CDR1 LGHNA and CDR2 YSLEER come from the germline V gene. V was pared by 0 bases and J by 12 bases, with 15 bases between. CDR3 bases: TGCGCCAGCAGCCAAGATTGGGGCGCGGGACCGTACTTC. Translation: CASSQDWGAGPYF.

This clone has only one observation. The chain combines TRBV9 with TRBJ1-1, with a possible D match to TRBD1 (5 bases). From germline, CDR1 is SGDLS and CDR2 YYNGEE. V was shortened by 2 bases and J by 1 base, with 6 bases between the two germline ends. The CDR3 runs to 13 residues. The CDR3 sequence: CASSVTGNTEAFF. In DNA form, the CDR3 reads TGTGCCAGCAGCGTCACAGGGAACACTGAAGCTTTCTTT. Based on the CDR3 plus reference TRBV9 and TRBJ1-1, the full variable domain is DSGVTQTPKHLITATGQRVTLRCSPRSGDLSVYWYQQSLDQGLQFLIQYYNGEERAKGNILERFSAQQFPDLHSELNLSSLELGDSALYFCASSVTGNTEAFFGQGTRLTVV.

The chain uses TRBV28 and TRBJ1-1; 7 nucleotides align to TRBD1. The CDR3 covers 13 residues. The germline V gene encodes CDR1 MDHEN and CDR2 SYDVKM. The V and J ends lost 6 bases and 9 bases, in that order; junction bases with no gene match: 10. Here the CDR3 DNA reads TGTGCCAGCAGCATGACAGGGTCGCCTCAAGCTTTCTTT. It encodes CASSMTGSPQAFF. Filled out from reference TRBV28 and TRBJ1-1, the complete variable domain reads DVKVTQSSRYLVKRTGEKVFLECVQDMDHENMFWYRQDPGLGLRLIYFSYDVKMKEKGDIPEGYSVSREKKERFSLILESASTNQTSMYLCASSMTGSPQAFFGQGTRLTVV.

The chain carries TRBV29-1 and TRBJ2-7; TRBD1 matches 8 bases. V was clipped by 1 base and J by 5 bases; unmatched bases: 4. The CDR3 has 13 amino acids. Germline CDR1 reads SQVTM; CDR2 reads ANQGSEA. The CDR3 bases are TGCAGCGTTGAAGGGACAGGGTTGGACGAGCAGTACTTC. This sequence encodes CSVEGTGLDEQYF.

V usage is TRBV5-1 and J usage is TRBJ2-5; 7 nucleotides agree with TRBD1. With V trimmed by 4 bases and J by 5 bases, 14 bases remained unmatched. Germline assignment: CDR1 SGHRS and CDR2 YFSETQ. CDR3 size: 16 residues. CDR3 protein: CASSVKEGAVAETQYF. DNA for the CDR3: TGCGCCAGCAGCGTGAAAGAGGGGGCGGTCGCGGAGACCCAGTACTTC.

The V gene is TRBV28, the J gene TRBJ1-2; weak D call: TRBD1 (5 bases). The CDR3 spans 15 residues. Per the germline V gene, CDR1 is MDHEN and CDR2 is SYDVKM. V was pared by 3 bases and J by 6 bases, with 17 bases between. The CDR3 loop is CASSFLDTVDDGYTF. The CDR3 nucleotides are TGTGCCAGCAGTTTTCTGGACACCGTAGACGATGGCTACACCTTC.

Only one count was recorded for this clone. The V gene is TRBV7-6, the J gene TRBJ1-4; 7 bases line up with TRBD1. This CDR3 is 14 amino acids long. V was pared by 5 bases and J by 2 bases, with 2 bases of the junction left unmatched. Germline values: CDR1 SGHVS, CDR2 FNYEAQ. The CDR3 region has the DNA TGTGCCAGCAGCCAGACAGGGACTAATGAAAAACTGTTTTTT. This translates into CASSQTGTNEKLFF.

The CDR3 nucleotides read TGTGCCAGCAGTGAATATTTACAGGGAGTGGATGAGCAGTTCTTC. Encoded protein: CASSEYLQGVDEQFF. The rearrangement links TRBV25-1 to TRBJ2-1, with D maybe TRBD1 (6 bases). The V gene's germline CDR1 is MGHDK and CDR2 SYGVNS. With 0 bases removed from V and 8 bases from J, the gap between germline ends came to 14 bases. This CDR3 is built from 15 residues. Full variable domain (missing parts from reference TRBV25-1 and TRBJ2-1): EADIYQTPRYLVIGTGKKITLECSQTMGHDKMYWYQQDPGMELHLIHYSYGVNSTEKGDLSSESTVSRIRTEHFPLTLESARPSHTSQYLCASSEYLQGVDEQFFGPGTRLTVL.

The chain has TRBV2 and TRBJ2-5; D is possibly TRBD1 (6 bases). The CDR3 is made up of 15 amino acids. The V end lost 0 bases, the J end lost 10 bases, and 18 bases lay between the germline ends. Germline loops: CDR1 SNHLY, CDR2 FYNNEI. As DNA, the CDR3 is TGTGCCAGCAGTGAAGCGCTAGGACAGTACCCAAACCAGTACTTC. This encodes CASSEALGQYPNQYF.

This clone was recorded a few times. This chain links TRBV28 with TRBJ1-4, with D possibly TRBD1 on 6 matching bases. Trimming stripped 8 bases from V and 7 bases from J, with 14 bases between. CDR3 size: 13 residues. Germline V gives CDR1 MDHEN, CDR2 SYDVKM. The CDR3 spells CASSSRGSEKLFF. The CDR3 nucleotides are TGTGCCAGCTCCTCGAGGGGGAGTGAAAAACTGTTTTTT.

The chain is built from TRBV2 and TRBJ2-5; TRBD2 matches 10 bases. Germline-derived CDR1 and CDR2 are SNHLY and FYNNEI. J gave up 5 bases and V 8 bases, and 17 bases lay outside the gene matches. There are 17 residues in the CDR3. The CDR3 nucleotides are TGTGCCAGCCCAAGGGAGAGCGGGAGGGCCGGGGAGGAGACCCAGTACTTC. This gives the protein CASPRESGRAGEETQYF.

The chain links TRBV2 to TRBJ1-5, with 7 bases aligning to TRBD1. CDR1 is SNHLY, CDR2 FYNNEI, per germline. The CDR3 is made up of 13 amino acids. Germline trimming cut 8 bases from V and 3 bases from J; bases unmatched to any gene: 4. CDR3 residues: CASLGTVNQPQHF. CDR3 DNA sequence: TGTGCCAGCCTCGGGACAGTCAATCAGCCCCAGCATTTT.

The chain has TRBV5-1 and TRBJ2-5, with 7 bases matching TRBD1. CDR3 length: 15 amino acids. Germline V gene lookup returns CDR1 SGHRS and CDR2 YFSETQ. The trim removed 3 bases at V and 0 bases at J, leaving 5 bases unmatched. CDR3: CASSSGQVYQETQYF. The CDR3 DNA sequence: TGCGCCAGCAGCTCCGGACAGGTGTACCAAGAGACCCAGTACTTC. Looking up the rest from reference TRBV5-1 and TRBJ2-5 gives the full variable domain: KAGVTQTPRYLIKTRGQQVTLSCSPISGHRSVSWYQQTPGQGLQFLFEYFSETQRNKGNFPGRFSGRQFSNSRSEMNVSTLELGDSALYLCASSSGQVYQETQYFGPGTRLLVL.

V and J are TRBV7-9 and TRBJ1-4, with no clear D. The V end lost 1 base, the J end lost 7 bases, and 7 bases lay between the germline ends. CDR1 and CDR2 from the germline V gene are SEHNR and FQNEAQ (reference sequence). This CDR3 contains 13 residues. The DNA of the CDR3 is TGTGCCAGCAGCTTAGGAACAGCTGAAAAACTGTTTTTT. Its translation: CASSLGTAEKLFF.

The gene calls are TRBV7-2 and TRBJ1-2, with no clear D. Germline V gives CDR1 SGHTA, CDR2 FQGNSA. The length of the CDR3 is 16 residues. V was clipped by 5 bases and J by 4 bases, with 20 bases between them. The DNA of the CDR3 is TGTGCCAGCAGCCCTTCAACCTCGAGCGACCTCTATGGCTACACCTTC. Protein sequence: CASSPSTSSDLYGYTF.

This clone showed up just once. The chain joins TRBV29-1 to TRBJ2-4; the D gene is possibly TRBD1 (5 bases). Per the germline V gene, CDR1 is SQVTM and CDR2 is ANQGSEA. Trimming left V 3 bases short and J 0 bases short, with 9 bases between. The CDR3 consists of 14 residues. CDR3 residues: CSVDGQGAKNIQYF. CDR3 DNA: TGCAGCGTTGATGGCCAGGGAGCCAAAAACATTCAGTACTTC.

The chain uses TRBV6-1 and TRBJ2-7, with 11 nucleotides matching TRBD2. The CDR3 sequence is 16 residues long. Germline loops: CDR1 MNHNS, CDR2 SASEGT. V was pared by 4 bases and J by 5 bases, with 10 bases of the junction left unmatched. The CDR3 DNA reads TGTGCCAGCAGTGCCAGCCCTAGCGGGGGGAAACACGAGCAGTACTTC. Amino acids: CASSASPSGGKHEQYF.

The V call is TRBV7-3, the J call TRBJ2-3; possibly TRBD1 for D (6 bases). V dropped 4 bases and J dropped 6 bases, with 14 bases sitting between them. The CDR3 consists of 14 residues. Germline V gives CDR1 SGHTA, CDR2 FQGTGA. The chain's CDR3 is CASSSRGPEDTQYF. The CDR3 DNA is TGTGCCAGCAGCTCCAGGGGACCCGAGGATACGCAGTATTTT.

V and J are TRBV5-1 and TRBJ2-2, with 11 bases that match TRBD2. Germline CDR1 is SGHRS and CDR2 is YFSETQ. The CDR3 is made up of 18 amino acids. V dropped 4 bases and J dropped 0; count of bases not matched to a gene: 8. Here the CDR3 reads CASSRAYSGGANTGELFF. CDR3 sequence (DNA): TGCGCCAGCAGCCGGGCCTATAGCGGGGGGGCGAACACCGGGGAGCTGTTTTTT.

This chain links TRBV2 with TRBJ1-3, with D possibly being TRBD1 (6 bases). This CDR3 spans 15 amino acids. Germline CDR1 SNHLY, CDR2 FYNNEI. Trimming removed 5 bases at V and 0 bases at J, with 11 bases between. This chain's CDR3 is CASSRTVNSGNTIYF. The CDR3 DNA is TGTGCCAGCAGTCGGACAGTCAACTCTGGAAACACCATATATTTT.